This T cell receptor (beta chain) is from a study of blood T cell repertoires in COVID-19. As for the study in general: Material from acute and convalescent COVID-19 was sourced from the United States, Italy and Spain. Sample material is recorded as cDNA or gDNA derived from T cells, B-cell-depleted T cells, or PBMCs.

Assay used: immunoSEQ multiplex PCR; TCRdb lists only in-frame clones, some missing. The data hold some 360,000 clones, with 70% to 90% observed a single time. Germline CDR1 reads SGHDN; CDR2 reads FVKESK. The CDR3 has 16 residues. V lost 2 bases and J lost 3, with 17 bases in between. Patients of the Seattle cohort, enrolled during active infection, were followed longitudinally. This receptor was taken from an older woman with COVID-19, enrolled during active disease. The chain is built from TRBV14 and TRBJ2-7, with unresolved D. Sequenced: peripheral blood. CDR3 amino acids: CASSQPLVPYLYEQYF. The CDR3 DNA follows: TGTGCCAGCAGCCAACCACTGGTACCTTACCTCTACGAGCAGTACTTC.